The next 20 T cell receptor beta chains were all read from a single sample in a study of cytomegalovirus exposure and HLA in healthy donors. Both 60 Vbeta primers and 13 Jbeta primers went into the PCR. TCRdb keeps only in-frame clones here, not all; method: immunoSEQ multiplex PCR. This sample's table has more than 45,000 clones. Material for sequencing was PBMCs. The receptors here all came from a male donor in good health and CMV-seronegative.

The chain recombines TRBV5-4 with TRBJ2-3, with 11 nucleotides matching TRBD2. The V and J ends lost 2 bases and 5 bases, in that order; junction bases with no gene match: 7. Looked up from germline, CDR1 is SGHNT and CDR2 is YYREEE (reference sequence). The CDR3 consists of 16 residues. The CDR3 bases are TGTGCCAGCAGCTTAGGGGGGCTAGCGGGGGGAGATACGCAGTATTTT. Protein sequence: CASSLGGLAGGDTQYF.

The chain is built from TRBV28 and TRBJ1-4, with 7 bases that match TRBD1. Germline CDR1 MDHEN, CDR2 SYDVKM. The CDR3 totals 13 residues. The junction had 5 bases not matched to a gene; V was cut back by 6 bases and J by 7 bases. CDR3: CASRTQGSEKLFF. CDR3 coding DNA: TGTGCCAGCAGGACACAGGGGTCTGAAAAACTGTTTTTT.

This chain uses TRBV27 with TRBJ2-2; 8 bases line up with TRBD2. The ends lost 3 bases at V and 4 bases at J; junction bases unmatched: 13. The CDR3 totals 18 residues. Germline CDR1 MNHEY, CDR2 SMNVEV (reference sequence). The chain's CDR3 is CASSFRRAGGFFTGELFF. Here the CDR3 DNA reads TGTGCCAGCAGTTTCAGGCGGGCGGGGGGCTTTTTCACCGGGGAGCTGTTTTTT.

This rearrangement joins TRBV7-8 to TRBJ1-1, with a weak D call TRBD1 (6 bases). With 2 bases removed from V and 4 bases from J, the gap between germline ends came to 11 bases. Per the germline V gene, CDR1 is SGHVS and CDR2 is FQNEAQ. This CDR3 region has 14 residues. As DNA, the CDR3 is TGTGCCAGCAGCTTACAACTACAGGGCACTGAAGCTTTCTTT. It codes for CASSLQLQGTEAFF.

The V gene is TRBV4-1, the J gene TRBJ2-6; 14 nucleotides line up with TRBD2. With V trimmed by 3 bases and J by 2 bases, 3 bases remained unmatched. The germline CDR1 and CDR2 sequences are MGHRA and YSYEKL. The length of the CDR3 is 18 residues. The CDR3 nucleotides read TGCGCCAGCAGCCAGACGACTAGCGGGGGGGCTGGGGCCAACGTCCTGACTTTC. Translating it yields CASSQTTSGGAGANVLTF.

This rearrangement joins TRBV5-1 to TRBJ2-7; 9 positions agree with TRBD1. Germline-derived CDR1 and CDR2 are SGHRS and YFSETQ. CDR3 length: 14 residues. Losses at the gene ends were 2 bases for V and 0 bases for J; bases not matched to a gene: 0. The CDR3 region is CASSLQGASYEQYF. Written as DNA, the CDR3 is TGCGCCAGCAGCTTACAGGGGGCCTCCTACGAGCAGTACTTC.

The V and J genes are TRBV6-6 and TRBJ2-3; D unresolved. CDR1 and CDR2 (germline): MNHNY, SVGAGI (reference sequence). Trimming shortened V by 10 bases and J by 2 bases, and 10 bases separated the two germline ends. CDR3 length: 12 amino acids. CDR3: CATSGSTDTQYF. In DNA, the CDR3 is TGTGCCACCTCAGGTTCCACAGATACGCAGTATTTT.

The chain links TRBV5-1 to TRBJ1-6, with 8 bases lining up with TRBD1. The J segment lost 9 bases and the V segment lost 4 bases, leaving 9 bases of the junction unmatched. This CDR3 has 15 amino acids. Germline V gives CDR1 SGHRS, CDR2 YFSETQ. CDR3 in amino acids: CASSPTTGVGSPLHF. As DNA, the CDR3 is TGCGCCAGCAGCCCGACGACAGGGGTTGGTTCACCCCTCCACTTT.

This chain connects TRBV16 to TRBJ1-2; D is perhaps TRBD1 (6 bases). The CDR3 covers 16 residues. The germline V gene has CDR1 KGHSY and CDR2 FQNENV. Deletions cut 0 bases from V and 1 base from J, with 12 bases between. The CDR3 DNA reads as TGTGCCAGCAGCCAATCTCGGCAGGGGATTAACTATGGCTACACCTTC. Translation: CASSQSRQGINYGYTF. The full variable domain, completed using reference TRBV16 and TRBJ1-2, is GEEVAQTPKHLVRGEGQKAKLYCAPIKGHSYVFWYQQVLKNEFKFLISFQNENVFDETGMPKERFSAKCLPNSPCSLEIQATKLEDSAVYFCASSQSRQGINYGYTFGSGTRLTVV.

CDR3 sequence reads: CASSLASGSRRGEQFF. CDR3 DNA: TGTGCCAGCAGCTTGGCCAGCGGGAGCCGTAGGGGTGAGCAGTTCTTC. This chain uses TRBV5-6 with TRBJ2-1, with 8 bases matching TRBD2. The CDR3 length is 16 residues. Germline trimming cut 0 bases from V and 9 bases from J; bases unmatched to any gene: 11. Per the germline V gene, CDR1 is SGHDT and CDR2 is YYEEEE.

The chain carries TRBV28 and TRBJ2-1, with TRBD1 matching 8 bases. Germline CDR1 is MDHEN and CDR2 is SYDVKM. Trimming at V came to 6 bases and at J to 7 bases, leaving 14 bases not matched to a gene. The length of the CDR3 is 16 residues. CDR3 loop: CASSRSSGQGMNEQFF. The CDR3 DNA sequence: TGTGCCAGCAGCAGATCCTCCGGACAGGGAATGAATGAGCAGTTCTTC. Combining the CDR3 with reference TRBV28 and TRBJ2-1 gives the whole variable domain DVKVTQSSRYLVKRTGEKVFLECVQDMDHENMFWYRQDPGLGLRLIYFSYDVKMKEKGDIPEGYSVSREKKERFSLILESASTNQTSMYLCASSRSSGQGMNEQFFGPGTRLTVL.

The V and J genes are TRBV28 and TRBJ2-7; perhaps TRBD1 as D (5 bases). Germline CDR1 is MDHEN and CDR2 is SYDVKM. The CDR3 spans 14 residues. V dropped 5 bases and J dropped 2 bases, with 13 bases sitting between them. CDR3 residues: CASSNFGQPYEQYF. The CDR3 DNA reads TGTGCCAGCAGTAACTTCGGACAACCCTACGAGCAGTACTTC.

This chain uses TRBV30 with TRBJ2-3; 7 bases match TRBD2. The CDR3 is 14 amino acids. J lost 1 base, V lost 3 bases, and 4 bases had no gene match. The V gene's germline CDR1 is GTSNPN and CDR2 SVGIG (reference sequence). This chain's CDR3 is CAWSGGGGTDTQYF. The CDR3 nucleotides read TGTGCCTGGAGCGGCGGGGGAGGCACAGATACGCAGTATTTT.

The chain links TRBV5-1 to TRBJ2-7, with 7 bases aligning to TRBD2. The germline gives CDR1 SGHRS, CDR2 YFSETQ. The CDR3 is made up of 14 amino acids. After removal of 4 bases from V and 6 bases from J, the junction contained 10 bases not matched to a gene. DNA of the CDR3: TGCGCCAGCAGCCCACGGGGGGAAGCGGGCGAGCAGTACTTC. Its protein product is CASSPRGEAGEQYF.

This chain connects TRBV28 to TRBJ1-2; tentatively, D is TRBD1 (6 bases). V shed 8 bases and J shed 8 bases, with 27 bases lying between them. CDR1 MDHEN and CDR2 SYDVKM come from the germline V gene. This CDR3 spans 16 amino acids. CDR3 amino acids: CASVPTRQVQGGGYTF. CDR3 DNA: TGTGCCAGCGTCCCGACCCGACAGGTACAAGGGGGAGGCTACACCTTC.

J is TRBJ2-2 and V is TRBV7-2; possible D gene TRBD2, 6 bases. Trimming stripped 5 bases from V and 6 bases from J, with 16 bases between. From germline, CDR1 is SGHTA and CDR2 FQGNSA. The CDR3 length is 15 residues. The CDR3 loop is CASSPRLVSSGELFF. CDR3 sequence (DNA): TGTGCCAGCAGCCCCCGACTAGTTTCGTCCGGGGAGCTGTTTTTT.

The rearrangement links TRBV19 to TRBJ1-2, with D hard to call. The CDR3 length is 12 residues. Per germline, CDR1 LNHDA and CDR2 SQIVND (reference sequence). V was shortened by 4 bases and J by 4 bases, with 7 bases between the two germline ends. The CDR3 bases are TGTGCCAGTAGTACACAAACCTATGGCTACACCTTC. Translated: CASSTQTYGYTF.

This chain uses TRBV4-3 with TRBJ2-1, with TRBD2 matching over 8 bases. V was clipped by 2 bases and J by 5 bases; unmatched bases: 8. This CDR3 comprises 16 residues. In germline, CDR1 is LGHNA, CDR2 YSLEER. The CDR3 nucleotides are TGCGCCAGCAGCCAACCCATAGCGGGATACGACAATGAGCAGTTCTTC. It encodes CASSQPIAGYDNEQFF.

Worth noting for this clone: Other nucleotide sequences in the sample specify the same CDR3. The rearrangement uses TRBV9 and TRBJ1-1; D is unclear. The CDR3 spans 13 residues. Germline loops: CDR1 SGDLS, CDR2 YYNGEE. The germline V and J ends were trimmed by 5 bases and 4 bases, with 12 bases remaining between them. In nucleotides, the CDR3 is TGTGCCAGCAGTCTAAATAGTGTCACTGAAGCTTTCTTT. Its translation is CASSLNSVTEAFF.

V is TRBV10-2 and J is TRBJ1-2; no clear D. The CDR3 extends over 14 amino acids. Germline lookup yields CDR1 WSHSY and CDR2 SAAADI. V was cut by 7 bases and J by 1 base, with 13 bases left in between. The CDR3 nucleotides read TGCGCCAGCACGGCGGATCGGGTTAACTATGGCTACACCTTC. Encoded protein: CASTADRVNYGYTF.